These 32 T cell receptor beta chains were sequenced from one sample in a study of T-cell memory formation after mild COVID-19. TCRdb reprocessed the 5' RACE reads with MiXCR, giving one entry per CDR3 protein. Among roughly 110,000 distinct CDR3 sequences listed, approximately 15% were seen once. Specimen: PBMCs or a T cell subset sorted from them (not recorded which). Receptors originate from a man younger than 30 who had mild COVID-19 (a few samples of this study predate the infection). Cell type and time point are not known.

This clonotype was seen more than once but under ten times. The chain employs TRBV6-2 or TRBV6-3 and TRBJ2-1; D might be TRBD1 (6 bases). This CDR3 region has 12 residues. The germline gives CDR1 MNHEY, CDR2 SVGEGT. Trimming removed 10 bases at V and 5 bases at J, with 12 bases between. The CDR3 loop reads CAITGIHNEQFF. In nucleotides, the CDR3 is TGTGCCATAACAGGGATCCACAATGAGCAGTTCTTC.

This clonotype was observed a few times. The J gene is TRBJ1-5, the V gene TRBV11-2; no firm D call. The CDR3 has 17 residues. V lost 8 bases and J lost 3, with 23 bases in between. From germline, CDR1 is SGHAT and CDR2 FQNNGV. The CDR3 spells CASRRRRSRLDNQPQHF. The CDR3 region has the DNA TGTGCCAGCCGCAGGAGGAGGTCGCGGTTGGACAATCAGCCCCAGCATTTT. The variable domain in full, completed from reference TRBV11-2 and TRBJ1-5, reads EAGVAQSPRYKIIEKRQSVAFWCNPISGHATLYWYQQILGQGPKLLIQFQNNGVVDDSQLPKDRFSAERLKGVDSTLKIQPAKLEDSAVYLCASRRRRSRLDNQPQHFGDGTRLSIL.

The chain has TRBV25-1 and TRBJ2-1; D is perhaps TRBD1 or TRBD2 (5 bases each). With the DNA end fitting TRBJ2-7 better, the J assignment may be wrong. CDR3 length: 14 amino acids. In germline, CDR1 is MGHDK, CDR2 SYGVNS. For the CDR3, the DNA is TGTGCCAGCAGCGCGTGGGACGGGACCTACGAGCAGTACTTC. It encodes CASSAWDGTYEQYF.

Ten or more counts support this clonotype. The chain is built from TRBV7-8 and TRBJ2-3; D is possibly TRBD1 or TRBD2 (5 bases each). V was clipped by 0 bases and J by 12 bases, with 16 bases between them. CDR1 is SGHVS and CDR2 is FQNEAQ in the germline V gene. The CDR3 is made up of 14 amino acids. For the CDR3, the DNA is TGTGCCAGCAGCTTAGCAGGGACGGAGAGGCCTCAGTATTTT. This translates into CASSLAGTERPQYF.

By sample fraction, this clonotype is large. One end of the junction fails to match germline, which may point to a read error. The chain joins TRBV6-6 to TRBJ1-4; TRBD1 agrees at 7 bases. The CDR3 spans 18 residues. Germline V lookup: CDR1 MNHNY, CDR2 SVGAGI (reference sequence). CDR3 region: CASSHSLQGTATNEKLFF. CDR3 in DNA: TGTGCCAGCAGTCACTCCCTACAGGGGACAGCAACTAATGAAAAACTGTTTTTT.

This clonotype was seen at least ten times. This rearrangement joins TRBV20-1 to TRBJ2-1; tentative D call: TRBD2 (6 bases). V was clipped by 0 bases and J by 2 bases, with 11 bases between them. The CDR3 consists of 15 residues. The germline CDR1 and CDR2 sequences are DFQATT and SNEGSKA (reference sequence). The CDR3 DNA follows: TGCAGTGCTAGAGATAGGCAGCGGGCCTACAATGAGCAGTTCTTC. Translation: CSARDRQRAYNEQFF.

This clonotype was seen repeatedly, ten times or more. This rearrangement joins TRBV30 to TRBJ2-7; TRBD1 matches at 7 bases. The CDR3 loop spans 16 amino acids. The germline V gene has CDR1 GTSNPN and CDR2 SVGIG (reference sequence). Unmatched junction bases numbered 11, after V lost 3 bases and J lost 0 bases. The CDR3 coding sequence is TGTGCCTGGAGCGCGTTCGTGGGACAGACCTCCTACGAGCAGTACTTC. This encodes CAWSAFVGQTSYEQYF.

In its sample, this clonotype was seen a few times. This rearrangement joins TRBV5-5 to TRBJ1-2; D perhaps matches TRBD1 (5 bases). From germline, CDR1 is SGHKS and CDR2 YYEKEE (reference sequence). The CDR3 contains 15 residues. Trimming removed 1 base at V and 4 bases at J, with 14 bases between. CDR3: CASSLSGTSTYGYTF. CDR3 nucleotides: TGTGCCAGCAGCTTGTCCGGGACTTCTACCTATGGCTACACCTTC.

This clonotype appeared many times. This chain connects TRBV20-1 to TRBJ2-3; D gene uncertain. CDR3 size: 14 residues. In germline, CDR1 is DFQATT, CDR2 SNEGSKA (reference sequence). V was clipped by 3 bases and J by 1 base, with 11 bases between them. CDR3 protein: CSARYSLGTDTQYF. The CDR3 nucleotides read TGCAGTGCTAGGTACTCCTTGGGCACAGATACGCAGTATTTT.

This clonotype has a handful of counts. J is TRBJ2-2 and V is TRBV7-3; 8 bases map to TRBD1. Losses at the gene ends were 2 bases for V and 1 base for J; bases not matched to a gene: 3. The CDR3 is 16 amino acids. Per the germline V gene, CDR1 is SGHTA and CDR2 is FQGTGA. The CDR3 DNA reads TGTGCCAGCAGCTTACCAGGGGGCGGGAACACCGGGGAGCTGTTTTTT. It encodes CASSLPGGGNTGELFF.

The sample holds a few counts of this clonotype. The CDR3 DNA reads TGTGCCAGCAGTTCATTCACGAGAGCCGGACAGCGAAACACCATATATTTT. Translation: CASSSFTRAGQRNTIYF. V and J are TRBV12-3 or TRBV12-4 and TRBJ1-3; D may be TRBD1 (6 bases). Trimming stripped 4 bases from V and 5 bases from J, with 21 bases between. This CDR3 has 17 residues.

The chain joins TRBV4-1 to TRBJ2-7; perhaps TRBD1 as D (6 bases). Germline-derived CDR1 and CDR2 are MGHRA and YSYEKL. This CDR3 region has 13 residues. Trimming removed 4 bases at V and 6 bases at J, with 13 bases between. The CDR3 is CASSLTQGTEQYV. In DNA, the CDR3 is TGCGCCAGCAGCCTGACACAGGGAACCGAGCAGTACGTC.

This chain links TRBV28 with TRBJ2-5; D uncertain. CDR1 and CDR2 from the germline V gene are MDHEN and SYDVKM. V was pared by 3 bases and J by 4 bases, with 9 bases between. CDR3 length: 13 residues. The CDR3 DNA reads as TGTGCCAGCAGTTTGTTTTTTAGAGAGACCCAGTACTTC. This translates into CASSLFFRETQYF.

This clonotype was seen a handful of times. This chain links TRBV10-2 with TRBJ1-2; TRBD1 agrees at 9 bases. This CDR3 has 14 residues. Germline V gives CDR1 WSHSY, CDR2 SAAADI. After removal of 9 bases from V and 5 bases from J, the junction contained 10 bases not matched to a gene. The CDR3 DNA follows: TGCGCCAGTGGGATTCCCGGGACAGGGTATGGCTACACCTTC. It codes for CASGIPGTGYGYTF.

This clonotype has just a few counts. The chain is built from TRBV5-1 and TRBJ2-3, with 13 nucleotides matching TRBD2. With 3 bases clipped from V and 6 bases from J, the junction kept 10 bases outside the gene matches. The CDR3 is 17 amino acids. Germline CDR1 and CDR2: SGHRS and YFSETQ. DNA of the CDR3: TGCGCCAGCAGCTCGACCTACGGGACTAGCGGGGCCGATACGCAGTATTTT. Translation gives CASSSTYGTSGADTQYF.

A few counts support this clonotype. This sequence joins TRBV7-9 and TRBJ2-1; D might be TRBD1 or TRBD2, each matching 5 bases. Germline values: CDR1 SEHNR, CDR2 FQNEAQ (reference sequence). Deletions cut 2 bases from V and 5 bases from J, with 16 bases between. The CDR3 has 16 amino acids. The CDR3 sequence is CASSLSGGEVDNEQFF. CDR3 nucleotide sequence: TGTGCCAGCAGCTTAAGTGGGGGAGAGGTGGACAATGAGCAGTTCTTC.

Many counts were recorded for this clonotype. CDR3 sequence: CASSLRQANTEAFF. For the CDR3, the DNA is TGCGCCAGCAGCTTGAGGCAGGCGAACACTGAAGCTTTCTTT. The chain carries TRBV5-1 and TRBJ1-1; D is unresolved. Trimming shortened V by 1 base and J by 1 base, and 8 bases separated the two germline ends. The CDR3 runs to 14 residues. Per the germline V gene, CDR1 is SGHRS and CDR2 is YFSETQ.

This clonotype was observed a handful of times. The chain employs TRBV12-3 or TRBV12-4 and TRBJ2-7; D remains unclear. The CDR3 consists of 14 residues. V was clipped by 5 bases and J by 6 bases, with 17 bases between them. Here the CDR3 reads CASSLGPRQSEQYV. The CDR3 coding sequence is TGTGCCAGCAGTCTCGGGCCGAGGCAGAGCGAGCAGTACGTC.

At least ten counts were recorded for this clonotype. The chain recombines TRBV12-3 or TRBV12-4 with TRBJ2-5; 9 positions agree with TRBD2. The ends lost 6 bases at V and 3 bases at J; junction bases unmatched: 5. This CDR3 has 14 amino acids. CDR3 region: CASSKTSGEETQYF. The CDR3 coding sequence is TGTGCCAGCAGCAAGACTAGCGGAGAAGAGACCCAGTACTTC.

In this sample, this clonotype turned up many times. V is TRBV29-1 and J is TRBJ1-3; no definite D call. The CDR3 is 14 residues long. Per the germline V gene, CDR1 is SQVTM and CDR2 is ANQGSEA. Between the trimmed V and J ends, which lost 4 bases and 4 bases, there was a span of 14 bases. The CDR3 DNA reads as TGCAGCGTTGTAAAGGAGTCGGACGGAAACACCATATATTTT. Protein sequence: CSVVKESDGNTIYF. Full variable domain (missing parts from reference TRBV29-1 and TRBJ1-3): SAVISQKPSRDICQRGTSLTIQCQVDSQVTMMFWYRQQPGQSLTLIATANQGSEATYESGFVIDKFPISRPNLTFSTLTVSNMSPEDSSIYLCSVVKESDGNTIYFGEGSWLTVV.

J is TRBJ1-1 and V is TRBV5-1; 7 bases line up with TRBD1. The trim removed 4 bases at V and 5 bases at J, leaving 8 bases unmatched. There are 14 residues in the CDR3. The germline gives CDR1 SGHRS, CDR2 YFSETQ. As DNA, the CDR3 is TGCGCCAGCAGCGCGACAGGGCTGGAAACTGAAGCTTTCTTT. It is translated as CASSATGLETEAFF.

In its sample, this clonotype was seen a few times. The chain couples TRBV9 to TRBJ2-2; 8 bases are a match to TRBD2. The trim removed 5 bases at V and 3 bases at J, leaving 9 bases unmatched. This CDR3 is built from 16 residues. The germline V gene has CDR1 SGDLS and CDR2 YYNGEE. Here the CDR3 DNA reads TGTGCCAGCAGAGCCAGCGGGGGCCTTCACACCGGGGAGCTGTTTTTT. The encoded protein is CASRASGGLHTGELFF.

This clonotype was recorded a few times. V gene TRBV6-1 combines with J gene TRBJ1-2, with no clear D. The CDR3 has 15 amino acids. Looked up from germline, CDR1 is MNHNS and CDR2 is SASEGT. V lost 1 base and J lost 0, with 9 bases in between. The CDR3 protein is CASSEELVANYGYTF. CDR3 nucleotide sequence: TGTGCCAGCAGTGAAGAATTGGTGGCTAACTATGGCTACACCTTC.

The rearrangement joins TRBV5-1 to TRBJ2-3, with D possibly being TRBD1 or TRBD2 (5 bases each). Looked up from germline, CDR1 is SGHRS and CDR2 is YFSETQ. The germline V and J ends were trimmed by 3 bases and 5 bases, with 22 bases remaining between them. CDR3 length: 17 amino acids. The CDR3: CASSSGNRQTELDTQYF. For the CDR3, the DNA is TGCGCCAGCAGCTCGGGGAACCGACAGACGGAGCTAGATACGCAGTATTTT.

The CDR3 DNA sequence: TGTGCCAGCAGTTACGAGGGGGTAATTGCCACTGAAGCTTTCTTT. This sequence encodes CASSYEGVIATEAFF. V gene TRBV6-2 or TRBV6-3 combines with J gene TRBJ1-1; a weak D match, TRBD1 (6 bases). The V end lost 2 bases, the J end lost 4 bases, and 14 bases lay between the germline ends. CDR3 length: 15 residues. CDR1 and CDR2 (germline): MNHEY, SVGEGT.

This clonotype was detected a few times. The chain uses TRBV6-2 or TRBV6-3 and TRBJ1-1, with D maybe TRBD1 (5 bases). This CDR3 has 14 residues. The V end was cut by 6 bases, the J end by 4 bases, with 15 bases between. CDR1 MNHEY and CDR2 SVGEGT come from the germline V gene. CDR3: CASSRDGLATEAFF. The DNA of the CDR3 is TGTGCCAGCAGCCGGGACGGGCTTGCCACTGAAGCTTTCTTT.

The chain has TRBV20-1 and TRBJ1-3, with 7 bases matching TRBD1. V shed 0 bases and J 4 bases; nucleotides not matched to a gene: 6. This CDR3 has 15 residues. Germline lookup yields CDR1 DFQATT and CDR2 SNEGSKA (reference sequence). This chain's CDR3 is CSARDLTGAGNTIYF. The CDR3 nucleotides are TGCAGTGCTAGAGATCTCACAGGGGCAGGAAACACCATATATTTT.

The CDR3 sequence is CASSLVAQGNYGYTF. The DNA for the CDR3 is TGTGCCAGCAGCTTGGTGGCACAGGGTAACTATGGCTACACCTTC. V and J are TRBV5-4 and TRBJ1-2; D may be TRBD1 (6 bases). The V and J ends lost 0 bases and 1 base respectively, with 10 bases between them. CDR3 length equals 15 residues. The V gene's germline CDR1 is SGHNT and CDR2 YYREEE (reference sequence).

This clonotype was seen more than once but under ten times. This sequence joins TRBV6-2 or TRBV6-3 and TRBJ2-7; unclear D gene. V was cut by 0 bases and J by 0 bases, with 9 bases left in between. Germline V gives CDR1 MNHEY, CDR2 SVGEGT. CDR3 length: 15 amino acids. The CDR3: CASSYSVESSYEQYV. CDR3 in DNA: TGTGCCAGCAGTTACTCGGTCGAGAGCTCCTACGAGCAGTACGTC.

This sequence joins TRBV7-8 and TRBJ2-3, with D possibly matching TRBD1 (5 bases). CDR1 and CDR2 from the germline V gene are SGHVS and FQNEAQ. The length of the CDR3 is 15 residues. V dropped 2 bases and J dropped 2 bases, with 11 bases sitting between them. CDR3 sequence reads: CASSLYSGNTDTQYF. In DNA, the CDR3 is TGTGCCAGCAGCTTATACTCAGGGAACACAGATACGCAGTATTTT.

The chain joins TRBV6-1 to TRBJ2-3, with D possibly being TRBD2 (5 bases). CDR1 and CDR2 from the germline V gene are MNHNS and SASEGT. This CDR3 is 18 amino acids long. Deletions cut 6 bases from V and 0 bases from J, with 22 bases between. CDR3 region: CASRKAALGATSTDTQYF. In DNA, the CDR3 is TGTGCCAGCAGAAAAGCGGCGCTCGGAGCGACTAGCACAGATACGCAGTATTTT.

The V call is TRBV4-1, the J call TRBJ2-7; 8 bases fit TRBD2. This CDR3 has 16 residues. V was clipped by 1 base and J by 6 bases; unmatched bases: 11. Germline V gene sequence: CDR1 MGHRA, CDR2 YSYEKL. The CDR3 loop is CASSQGGGTRASEQYF. In DNA form, the CDR3 reads TGCGCCAGCAGCCAAGGAGGGGGGACTAGGGCGTCCGAGCAGTACTTC.